The following is a TCR beta chain sequence with its context. The junction departs from the called germline gene at one end, perhaps through a read error. The germline CDR1 and CDR2 sequences are SSHAT and FNYEAQ (reference sequence). This CDR3 has 15 residues. MiXCR, run by TCRdb on the RACE reads, gives a single entry per CDR3 protein. The sample includes tens of thousands of distinct CDR3 sequences, more than 9% of them seen just once. The data were obtained in a study of human T cells and chemical hapten exposure. As for the study in general: The variation in per-sample TCR yields arose mainly from small differences in pooled library volumes.

Time point reported: patch test 1, 2 weeks after DPC sensitization. This sample's treatment: therapeutic diphenylcyclopropenone sensitization with weekly scalp DPC. This sequence joins TRBV7-7 and TRBJ2-5, with TRBD2 identical over 9 bases. The starting material was whole blood, obtained in connection with sensitization to the hapten diphenylcyclopropenone (DPC). This clonotype was obtained from a man aged 35-49 years with alopecia areata. Some clones in this sample may be carry-over from other donors' samples. In nucleotides, the CDR3 is TGTGCTAGCAGCTCAACCGGGACTAGCATGGAGACCCAGTACTTC. Its protein product is CASSSTGTSMETQYF.